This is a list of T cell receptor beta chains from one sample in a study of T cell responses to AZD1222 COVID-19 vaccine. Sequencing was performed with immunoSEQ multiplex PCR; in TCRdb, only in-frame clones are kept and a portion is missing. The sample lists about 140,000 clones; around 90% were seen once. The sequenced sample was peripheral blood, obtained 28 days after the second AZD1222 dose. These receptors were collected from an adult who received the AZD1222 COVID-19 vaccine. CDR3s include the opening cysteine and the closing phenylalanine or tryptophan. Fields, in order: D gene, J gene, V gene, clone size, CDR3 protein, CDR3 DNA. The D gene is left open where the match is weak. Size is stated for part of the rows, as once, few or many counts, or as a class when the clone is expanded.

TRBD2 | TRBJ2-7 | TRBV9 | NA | CASSVGSGASGEQYF | TGTGCCAGCAGCGTAGGTAGCGGGGCCTCGGGGGAGCAGTACTTC
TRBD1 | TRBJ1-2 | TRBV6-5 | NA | CASSSGQAAGVFRYTF | TGTGCCAGCAGTTCCGGACAGGCGGCGGGCGTCTTTCGCTACACCTTC
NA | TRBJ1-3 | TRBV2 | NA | CASFDRLNSGNTIYF | TGTGCCAGCTTCGACAGACTAAACTCTGGAAACACCATATATTTT
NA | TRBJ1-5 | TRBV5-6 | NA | CASSLGPGHRPQHF | TGTGCCAGCAGCTTGGGGCCGGGACATCGGCCCCAGCATTTT
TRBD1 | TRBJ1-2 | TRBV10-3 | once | CAIRGDSSYGYTF | TGTGCCATCAGGGGGGACAGCAGCTATGGCTACACCTTC
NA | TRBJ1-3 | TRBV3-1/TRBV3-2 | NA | CASSTGPQSSGNTIYF | TGTGCCAGCAGTACCGGGCCCCAAAGCTCTGGAAACACCATATATTTT
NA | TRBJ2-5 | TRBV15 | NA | CATSSSGFMETQYF | TGTGCCACCAGCAGTTCGGGGTTTATGGAGACCCAGTACTTC
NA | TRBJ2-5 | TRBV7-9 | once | CASSPWSGPNQETQYF | TGTGCCAGCAGCCCGTGGTCGGGACCAAATCAAGAGACCCAGTACTTC
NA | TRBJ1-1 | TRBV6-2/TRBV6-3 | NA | CASSYISVSTEAFF | TGTGCCAGCAGTTACATCTCAGTTAGCACTGAAGCTTTCTTT
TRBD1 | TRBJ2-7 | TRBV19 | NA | CASTDALTFDRDEQYF | TGTGCCAGTACCGACGCCCTTACTTTTGACAGGGACGAGCAGTACTTC
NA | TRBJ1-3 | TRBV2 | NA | CASKQLLSGNTIYF | TGTGCCAGCAAGCAACTGCTCTCTGGAAACACCATATATTTT
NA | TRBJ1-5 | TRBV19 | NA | CASSMIRDSNQPQHF | TGTGCCAGTAGTATGATCCGAGATAGCAATCAGCCCCAGCATTTT
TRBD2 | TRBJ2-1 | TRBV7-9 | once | CASSPTSGGYNEQFF | TGTGCCAGCAGCCCAACTAGCGGGGGGTACAATGAGCAGTTCTTC
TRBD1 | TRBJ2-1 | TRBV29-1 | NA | CTGQALYNEQFF | TGCACCGGACAGGCCTTATACAATGAGCAGTTCTTC
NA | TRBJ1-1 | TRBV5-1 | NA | CASSLDGEGAEAFF | TGCGCCAGCAGCTTAGATGGCGAGGGGGCTGAAGCTTTCTTT
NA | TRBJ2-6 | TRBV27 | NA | CATRAAGANVLTF | TGTGCCACCCGGGCTGCTGGGGCCAACGTCCTGACTTTC
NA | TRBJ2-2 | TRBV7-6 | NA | CASVAQNNIGELFF | TGTGCCAGCGTTGCCCAGAATAACATCGGGGAGCTGTTTTTT
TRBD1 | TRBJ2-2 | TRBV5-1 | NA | CASSQGASNTGELFF | TGCGCCAGCAGCCAGGGGGCTTCGAACACCGGGGAGCTGTTTTTT
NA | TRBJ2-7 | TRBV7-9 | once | CASSFSPTYEQYF | TGTGCCAGCAGCTTCTCCCCGACCTACGAGCAGTACTTC
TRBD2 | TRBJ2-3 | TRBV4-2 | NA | CASSPYSLAGGTDTQYF | TGTGCCAGCAGCCCCTACTCACTAGCGGGGGGTACAGATACGCAGTATTTT
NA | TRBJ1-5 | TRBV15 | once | CATSRGGGSNQPQHF | TGTGCCACCAGCAGAGGAGGGGGGAGCAATCAGCCCCAGCATTTT
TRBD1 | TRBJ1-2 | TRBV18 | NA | CASSPGTGNYGYTF | TGTGCCAGCTCGCCGGGGACAGGCAACTATGGCTACACCTTC
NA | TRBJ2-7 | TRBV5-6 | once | CASSLFGAGSYEQYF | TGTGCCAGCAGCTTGTTCGGGGCTGGCTCCTACGAGCAGTACTTC
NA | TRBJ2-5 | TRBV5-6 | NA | CASSRSRGQETQYF | TGTGCCAGCAGCCGTTCGAGGGGGCAAGAGACCCAGTACTTC
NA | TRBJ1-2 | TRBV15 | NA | CATRRGPSDSYGYTF | TGTGCCACCAGAAGAGGGCCAAGCGACAGCTATGGCTACACCTTC
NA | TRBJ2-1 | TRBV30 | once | CAWSNPTSREEQFF | TGTGCCTGGAGTAACCCAACTTCAAGAGAGGAGCAGTTCTTC
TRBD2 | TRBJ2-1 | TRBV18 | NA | CASSPRGLNNEQFF | TGTGCCAGCTCACCCCGGGGACTAAACAATGAGCAGTTCTTC
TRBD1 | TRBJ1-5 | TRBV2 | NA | CASSGTGYSNQPQHF | TGTGCCAGCAGTGGGACAGGGTATAGCAATCAGCCCCAGCATTTT
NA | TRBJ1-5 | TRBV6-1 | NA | CASSARRGDSNQPQHF | TGTGCCAGCAGTGCCCGGCGCGGCGATAGCAATCAGCCCCAGCATTTT
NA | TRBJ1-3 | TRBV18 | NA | CASSPGAGQGGNTIYF | TGTGCCAGCTCACCGGGAGCGGGGCAGGGAGGAAACACCATATATTTT
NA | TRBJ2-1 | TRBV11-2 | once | CASSSLAHEQFF | TGTGCCAGCAGCTCACTAGCCCATGAGCAGTTCTTC
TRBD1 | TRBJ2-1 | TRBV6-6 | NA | CASSGQGTYNEQFF | TGTGCCAGCAGCGGACAGGGGACCTACAATGAGCAGTTCTTC
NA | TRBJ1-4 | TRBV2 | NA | CASSDYGAEGEKLFF | TGTGCCAGCAGTGATTACGGGGCGGAGGGTGAAAAACTGTTTTTT
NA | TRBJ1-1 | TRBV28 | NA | CASSTGLSTEAFF | TGTGCCAGCAGTACAGGGCTATCCACTGAAGCTTTCTTT
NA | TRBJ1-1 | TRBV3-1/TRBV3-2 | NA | CASSQGLGEYAEAFF | TGTGCCAGCAGCCAGGGACTGGGGGAGTATGCTGAAGCTTTCTTT
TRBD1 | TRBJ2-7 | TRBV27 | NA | CASRRDRNREQYF | TGTGCCAGCAGGAGGGACAGGAATAGGGAGCAGTACTTC
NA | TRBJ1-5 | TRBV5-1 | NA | CASSLGLGGQPQHF | TGCGCCAGCAGCTTGGGTTTAGGGGGTCAGCCCCAGCATTTT
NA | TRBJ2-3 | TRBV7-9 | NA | CASSLAAPNTDTQYF | TGTGCCAGCAGCTTAGCGGCTCCTAACACAGATACGCAGTATTTT
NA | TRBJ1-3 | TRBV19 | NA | CASSIVGGQGGNTIYF | TGTGCCAGTAGTATCGTCGGCGGTCAAGGAGGAAACACCATATATTTT